A single sample gave rise to the 21 T cell receptor beta chains below, sequenced in a study of CD8+ T cells in alopecia areata. Noted treatment: oral pan-JAK inhibitor, 5-10 mg twice daily. Reverse transcription of extracted RNA yielded cDNA, which provided the sequencing template. Clones were read by immunoSEQ multiplex PCR, and TCRdb kept only the in-frame ones, dropping some. Of 150,000 to 200,000 clones listed, 40% to 55% are singletons. This specimen was CD8+ T cells sorted from blood, taken around week 54, from a patient treated with tofacitinib. All receptors come from a human donor with alopecia areata.

The rearrangement uses TRBV6-1 and TRBJ2-4; 7 nucleotides match TRBD2. The junction had 7 bases not matched to a gene; V was cut back by 3 bases and J by 8 bases. The germline gives CDR1 MNHNS, CDR2 SASEGT. This CDR3 is 14 amino acids long. CDR3 loop: CASSDDIRGDIQYF. DNA for the CDR3: TGTGCCAGCAGTGATGACATACGGGGGGACATTCAGTACTTC.

The CDR3 region has the DNA TGCGCCAGCAGCTGGGGACAGGGGGATGAAAAACTGTTTTTT. Its protein is CASSWGQGDEKLFF. V and J are TRBV5-1 and TRBJ1-4; 11 bases match TRBD1. CDR1 SGHRS and CDR2 YFSETQ come from the germline V gene. The CDR3 consists of 14 residues. With 3 bases clipped from V and 6 bases from J, the junction kept 1 base outside the gene matches.

V is TRBV5-1 and J is TRBJ1-6, with 8 positions matching TRBD1. The ends lost 0 bases at V and 14 bases at J; junction bases unmatched: 10. Germline CDR1 reads SGHRS; CDR2 reads YFSETQ. The CDR3 extends over 15 amino acids. CDR3 sequence: CASSLDGQGIVALHF. The CDR3, as DNA: TGCGCCAGCAGCTTGGACGGACAGGGTATTGTCGCCCTCCACTTT. The whole variable domain, remainder taken from reference TRBV5-1 and TRBJ1-6, is KAGVTQTPRYLIKTRGQQVTLSCSPISGHRSVSWYQQTPGQGLQFLFEYFSETQRNKGNFPGRFSGRQFSNSRSEMNVSTLELGDSALYLCASSLDGQGIVALHFGNGTRLTVT.

The chain combines TRBV7-8 with TRBJ2-2, with TRBD2 identical over 10 bases. The length of the CDR3 is 17 residues. J lost 4 bases, V lost 5 bases, and 10 bases had no gene match. CDR1 and CDR2 (germline): SGHVS, FQNEAQ. As DNA, the CDR3 is TGTGCCAGCAGCCAAGGGGTACTAGCGGGGATCACCGGGGAGCTGTTTTTT. Protein: CASSQGVLAGITGELFF. Full variable domain (missing parts from reference TRBV7-8 and TRBJ2-2): GAGVSQSPRYKVAKRGQDVALRCDPISGHVSLFWYQQALGQGPEFLTYFQNEAQLDKSGLPSDRFFAERPEGSVSTLKIQRTQQEDSAVYLCASSQGVLAGITGELFFGEGSRLTVL.

Only a few counts were recorded for this clone. The chain joins TRBV5-1 to TRBJ1-6; D is perhaps TRBD1 (5 bases). Germline CDR1 is SGHRS and CDR2 is YFSETQ. The V end lost 0 bases, the J end lost 8 bases, and 18 bases lay between the germline ends. The CDR3 totals 17 residues. CDR3 in amino acids: CASSLGTYGKEHSPLHF. In DNA, the CDR3 is TGCGCCAGCAGCTTGGGGACATATGGGAAAGAGCATTCACCCCTCCACTTT.

This chain uses TRBV7-9 with TRBJ2-7, with 8 bases that match TRBD1. The CDR3 length is 12 residues. The trim removed 5 bases at V and 6 bases at J, leaving 3 bases unmatched. The germline V gene has CDR1 SEHNR and CDR2 FQNEAQ (reference sequence). The CDR3, as DNA: TGTGCCAGCAGCCAAACAGGGGGCGAGCAGTACTTC. This gives the protein CASSQTGGEQYF.

The V call is TRBV13, the J call TRBJ2-5; 10 bases map to TRBD2. V trimming: 5 bases; J trimming: 2 bases; junction bases outside the gene matches: 8. Germline CDR1 is PRHDT and CDR2 is FYEKMQ (reference sequence). The CDR3 is made up of 16 amino acids. CDR3 protein: CASSLPSGGVQETQYF. DNA of the CDR3: TGTGCCAGCAGCCTTCCCAGCGGGGGGGTACAAGAGACCCAGTACTTC.

The rearrangement uses TRBV7-8 and TRBJ2-5; no clear D gene. Germline V gene data show CDR1 as SGHVS and CDR2 as FQNEAQ. The CDR3 totals 14 residues. Between the trimmed V and J ends, which lost 1 base and 2 bases, there was a span of 8 bases. CDR3 loop: CASSLGPDQETQYF. CDR3 sequence (DNA): TGTGCCAGCAGCTTAGGGCCGGATCAAGAGACCCAGTACTTC.

The chain couples TRBV7-2 to TRBJ2-7; maybe TRBD1 (5 bases). CDR3 length equals 15 residues. Deletions cut 1 base from V and 2 bases from J, with 12 bases between. Germline V gene sequence: CDR1 SGHTA, CDR2 FQGNSA. Here the CDR3 reads CASSLGSGIPYEQYF. The CDR3 DNA reads TGTGCCAGCAGCTTAGGTTCAGGGATACCCTACGAGCAGTACTTC. The whole variable domain, filled in from reference TRBV7-2 and TRBJ2-7, reads GAGVSQSPSNKVTEKGKDVELRCDPISGHTALYWYRQSLGQGLEFLIYFQGNSAPDKSGLPSDRFSAERTGGSVSTLTIQRTQQEDSAVYLCASSLGSGIPYEQYFGPGTRLTVT.

This clone was counted only a few times. This chain connects TRBV18 to TRBJ2-3, with 8 nucleotides matching TRBD2. The V segment lost 3 bases and the J segment 5 bases; nucleotides outside the gene matches: 7. Germline V CDR1 and CDR2: KGHSH, LQKENI. The CDR3 has 15 residues. CDR3 DNA sequence: TGTGCCAGCTCACCGACTAGCGATGGCGGAGATACGCAGTATTTT. Translating it yields CASSPTSDGGDTQYF.

The gene calls are TRBV12-5 and TRBJ2-5; a possible D gene is TRBD1 (5 bases). The CDR3 sequence is 14 residues long. V lost 5 bases to trimming and J lost 1 base, with 11 bases between them. Germline lookup yields CDR1 LGHNT and CDR2 FRNRAP. CDR3 protein: CASGPQEIQETQYF. The CDR3 coding sequence is TGTGCTAGTGGTCCACAGGAGATCCAAGAGACCCAGTACTTC.

V is TRBV4-2 and J is TRBJ1-6, with unresolved D. The CDR3 length is 17 residues. Looked up from germline, CDR1 is LGHNA and CDR2 is YNFKEQ. The V end lost 4 bases, the J end lost 8 bases, and 21 bases lay between the germline ends. Here the CDR3 reads CASSPPRRIPSDSPLHF. CDR3 in DNA: TGTGCCAGCAGCCCTCCCCGACGGATCCCGTCGGATTCACCCCTCCACTTT.

This clone appeared a few times. The chain couples TRBV27 to TRBJ1-6; 8 bases match TRBD1. CDR3 size: 12 residues. The trim removed 5 bases at V and 10 bases at J, leaving 1 base unmatched. The germline gives CDR1 MNHEY, CDR2 SMNVEV (reference sequence). CDR3 residues: CASSHRGSPLHF. Written as DNA, the CDR3 is TGTGCCAGCAGTCACAGGGGGTCACCCCTCCACTTT.

This clone has only a few counts. The rearrangement uses TRBV7-6 and TRBJ1-1; D perhaps matches TRBD1 (5 bases). CDR1 is SGHVS and CDR2 is FNYEAQ in the germline V gene. The CDR3 runs to 16 residues. V was shortened by 3 bases and J by 4 bases, with 18 bases between the two germline ends. The CDR3 sequence is CASSLGRARGGTEAFF. The CDR3 DNA reads as TGTGCCAGCAGCTTGGGGAGGGCGAGGGGAGGCACTGAAGCTTTCTTT.

The chain couples TRBV6-1 to TRBJ1-6; a possible D gene is TRBD1 (6 bases). Germline values: CDR1 MNHNS, CDR2 SASEGT. V lost 1 base, J lost 9 bases, and 16 bases lay in between. The CDR3 runs to 16 residues. The CDR3 bases are TGTGCCAGCAGTGAAGACCCAGGGAAGGGGGTTTCACCCCTCCACTTT. Encoded protein: CASSEDPGKGVSPLHF.

This chain uses TRBV27 with TRBJ2-7; a weak D match, TRBD2 (5 bases). Germline CDR1 is MNHEY and CDR2 is SMNVEV (reference sequence). The V gene lost 8 bases and the J gene lost 1 base, with 15 bases spanning the gap. The CDR3 is 14 residues long. This CDR3 reads CASRDGVSSYEQYF. CDR3 in DNA: TGTGCCAGCCGAGACGGGGTTTCGTCCTACGAGCAGTACTTC.

The chain's CDR3 is CASGDVRGVNEKLFF. The CDR3 nucleotides read TGTGCTAGTGGTGACGTAAGGGGGGTGAATGAAAAACTGTTTTTT. This chain connects TRBV12-5 to TRBJ1-4; tentative D call: TRBD1 (6 bases). The CDR3 runs 15 residues. Trimming cost V 5 bases and J 5 bases, with 15 bases left between them. The V gene's germline CDR1 is LGHNT and CDR2 FRNRAP. Variable domain in full (rest from reference TRBV12-5 and TRBJ1-4): DARVTQTPRHKVTEMGQEVTMRCQPILGHNTVFWYRQTMMQGLELLAYFRNRAPLDDSGMPKDRFSAEMPDATLATLKIQPSEPRDSAVYFCASGDVRGVNEKLFFGSGTQLSVL.

This clone was recorded a few times. V is TRBV7-9 and J is TRBJ2-3; 9 nucleotides align to TRBD1. J lost 2 bases, V lost 5 bases, and 5 bases had no gene match. The germline CDR1 and CDR2 sequences are SEHNR and FQNEAQ (reference sequence). This CDR3 has 15 residues. The CDR3: CASSRTGADTDTQYF. The CDR3 DNA is TGTGCCAGCAGCCGGACAGGGGCCGACACAGATACGCAGTATTTT.

The chain joins TRBV5-1 to TRBJ2-1; perhaps TRBD1 as D (5 bases). The CDR3 length is 17 residues. CDR1 is SGHRS and CDR2 is YFSETQ in the germline V gene. V was cut by 6 bases and J by 4 bases, with 23 bases left in between. The CDR3 is CASTQGVGLRTYNEQFF. The CDR3 region has the DNA TGCGCCAGCACTCAAGGTGTTGGCTTACGGACATACAATGAGCAGTTCTTC.

This clone was counted only a few times. The chain joins TRBV6-6 to TRBJ1-6; D is undetermined. This CDR3 comprises 13 residues. V was cut by 5 bases and J by 3 bases, with 5 bases left in between. Germline assignment: CDR1 MNHNY and CDR2 SVGAGI (reference sequence). The CDR3 protein is CASSRSYNSPLHF. The CDR3 nucleotides are TGTGCCAGCAGTAGGAGCTATAATTCACCCCTCCACTTT.

J is TRBJ1-1 and V is TRBV25-1; D not certain. The CDR3 totals 14 residues. Trimming took 0 bases from V and 2 from J, leaving 7 bases between them. Germline assignment: CDR1 MGHDK and CDR2 SYGVNS. DNA for the CDR3: TGTGCCAGCAGTGAATATCCGAGTAACACTGAAGCTTTCTTT. Translating it yields CASSEYPSNTEAFF.